A single sample gave rise to the 21 T cell receptor beta chains below, sequenced in a study of control samples from healthy donors and cancer patients. Generated by immunoSEQ multiplex PCR, the TCRdb table keeps only in-frame clones and is missing some. The sample lists about 160,000 clones, about 94% occurring once. Sample: PBMCs. These receptors originate from a man between 60 and 75 years old with colorectal cancer.

The gene calls are TRBV2 and TRBJ1-2, with TRBD1 matching over 7 bases. The CDR3 is 14 amino acids. V lost 9 bases, J lost 4 bases, and 11 bases stayed unmatched. Germline V gene lookup returns CDR1 SNHLY and CDR2 FYNNEI. CDR3 protein: CASTLRGQSYGYTF. CDR3 in DNA: TGTGCCAGTACCCTCCGGGGACAGTCCTATGGCTACACCTTC.

The rearrangement uses TRBV6-5 and TRBJ1-1; D is unclear. V lost 2 bases and J 1 base, leaving 8 bases between the germline ends. Germline-derived CDR1 and CDR2 are MNHEY and SVGAGI. This CDR3 spans 14 amino acids. The CDR3 loop is CASSYGLGNTEAFF. The CDR3 DNA is TGTGCCAGCAGTTACGGTTTGGGGAACACTGAAGCTTTCTTT.

The chain links TRBV19 to TRBJ2-1; no clear D. Trimming removed 6 bases from V and 4 bases from J, with 16 bases in between. Per the germline V gene, CDR1 is LNHDA and CDR2 is SQIVND (reference sequence). The CDR3 is 15 amino acids. The CDR3 here is CASSIQARVYNEQFF. CDR3 coding DNA: TGTGCCAGTAGCATCCAGGCTCGGGTTTACAATGAGCAGTTCTTC.

The rearrangement links TRBV18 to TRBJ1-1; TRBD1 matches 9 bases. J gave up 7 bases and V 1 base, and 7 bases lay outside the gene matches. Germline CDR1 is KGHSH and CDR2 is LQKENI. The CDR3 sequence is 15 residues long. The CDR3 sequence: CASSPLTGGGIEAFF. CDR3 DNA: TGTGCCAGCTCACCACTTACAGGGGGCGGAATTGAAGCTTTCTTT.

The chain recombines TRBV7-2 with TRBJ2-3, with 12 positions matching TRBD2. From germline, CDR1 is SGHTA and CDR2 FQGNSA. V lost 5 bases and J lost 5; bases outside the gene matches: 8. The length of the CDR3 is 16 residues. In DNA form, the CDR3 reads TGTGCCAGCAGCCCCCTAGCGGGGGGGCCGATAGATACGCAGTATTTT. Amino acids: CASSPLAGGPIDTQYF. The full variable domain, completed using reference TRBV7-2 and TRBJ2-3, is GAGVSQSPSNKVTEKGKDVELRCDPISGHTALYWYRQSLGQGLEFLIYFQGNSAPDKSGLPSDRFSAERTGGSVSTLTIQRTQQEDSAVYLCASSPLAGGPIDTQYFGPGTRLTVL.

The rearrangement uses TRBV4-3 and TRBJ1-2, with 7 bases aligning to TRBD1. Germline CDR1 LGHNA, CDR2 YSLEER. The CDR3 loop spans 17 amino acids. The V and J ends lost 1 base and 3 bases, in that order; junction bases with no gene match: 11. DNA for the CDR3: TGCGCCAGCAGCCAAGTTGGGCAGGGGGTTAACGACTATGGCTACACCTTC. This encodes CASSQVGQGVNDYGYTF.

This clone was recorded once. The gene calls are TRBV2 and TRBJ2-3; D remains unclear. The CDR3 has 15 residues. V was pared by 4 bases and J by 4 bases, with 15 bases between. The germline gives CDR1 SNHLY, CDR2 FYNNEI. CDR3 residues: CASSVSASSADTQYF. The DNA of the CDR3 is TGTGCCAGCAGTGTCAGCGCCTCTTCCGCAGATACGCAGTATTTT.

The chain couples TRBV18 to TRBJ2-6; possible D gene TRBD1, 6 bases. The CDR3 totals 17 residues. The V end lost 5 bases, the J end lost 1 base, and 15 bases lay between the germline ends. From germline, CDR1 is KGHSH and CDR2 LQKENI. The CDR3 DNA follows: TGTGCCAGCTCATCTACGCAGGGGCAATCTGGGGCCAACGTCCTGACTTTC. The encoded protein is CASSSTQGQSGANVLTF.

This chain connects TRBV5-1 to TRBJ2-3; 9 bases match TRBD2. V lost 0 bases and J lost 4; bases outside the gene matches: 6. The CDR3 is 16 amino acids. Germline assignment: CDR1 SGHRS and CDR2 YFSETQ. CDR3 nucleotide sequence: TGCGCCAGCAGCTTGGTATCCCTAGCGGGGTCAGATACGCAGTATTTT. Encoded protein: CASSLVSLAGSDTQYF.

The V and J genes are TRBV27 and TRBJ1-3, with D uncertain. Germline loops: CDR1 MNHEY, CDR2 SMNVEV (reference sequence). The CDR3 runs to 14 residues. V was pared by 5 bases and J by 2 bases, with 10 bases between. In DNA, the CDR3 is TGTGCCAGCAGTCTAAAACCTACTGGAAACACCATATATTTT. Translation gives CASSLKPTGNTIYF.

This clone was seen once. The chain has TRBV2 and TRBJ1-2; D remains ambiguous. The CDR3 is 16 amino acids. V was shortened by 3 bases and J by 4 bases, with 18 bases between the two germline ends. Germline values: CDR1 SNHLY, CDR2 FYNNEI. The CDR3 region is CASSDTGLLAPYGYTF. DNA for the CDR3: TGTGCCAGCAGTGACACGGGTTTACTAGCGCCCTATGGCTACACCTTC.

The J gene is TRBJ1-1, the V gene TRBV19; D remains ambiguous. The CDR3 runs 14 residues. Germline V gene data show CDR1 as LNHDA and CDR2 as SQIVND (reference sequence). V gave up 1 base and J gave up 0 bases, with 6 bases separating them. In DNA form, the CDR3 reads TGTGCCAGTAGTATAGGGGGTATGAACACTGAAGCTTTCTTT. It specifies CASSIGGMNTEAFF.

Remarks on this clone: Additional DNA sequences in this sample encode the identical CDR3. V usage is TRBV4-1 and J usage is TRBJ2-7, with D unclear. The germline CDR1 and CDR2 sequences are MGHRA and YSYEKL. Trimming cost V 1 base and J 0 bases, with 7 bases left between them. This CDR3 has 14 amino acids. The chain's CDR3 is CASSQGRSSYEQYF. The CDR3 bases are TGCGCCAGCAGCCAAGGGCGTAGCTCCTACGAGCAGTACTTC.

The CDR3 DNA follows: TGTGCCAGCAGCCTGCAAATGGGGAACACTGAAGCTTTCTTT. This gives the protein CASSLQMGNTEAFF. This chain links TRBV16 with TRBJ1-1; no clear D gene. The CDR3 is made up of 14 amino acids. V shed 4 bases and J shed 1 base, with 10 bases lying between them. Germline CDR1 reads KGHSY; CDR2 reads FQNENV.

As DNA, the CDR3 is TGTGCCAGCAGCCTTTTCGAGGGCACAGATACGCAGTATTTT. It translates to CASSLFEGTDTQYF. The chain joins TRBV6-2 or TRBV6-3 to TRBJ2-3; D is undetermined. The CDR3 has 14 amino acids. V lost 6 bases and J lost 1, with 11 bases in between. The germline CDR1 and CDR2 sequences are MNHEY and SVGEGT.

The gene calls are TRBV5-1 and TRBJ1-3, with unresolved D. V shed 6 bases and J shed 0 bases, with 13 bases lying between them. CDR1 SGHRS and CDR2 YFSETQ come from the germline V gene. The CDR3 contains 15 residues. CDR3 sequence (DNA): TGCGCCAGCAATATCGGCGCGAGCTCTGGAAACACCATATATTTT. Its translation is CASNIGASSGNTIYF.

The chain carries TRBV3-1 (or the pseudogene TRBV3-2) and TRBJ1-2; D is possibly TRBD1 (5 bases). Germline V gene lookup returns CDR1 LGHDT and CDR2 YNNKEL (reference sequence). V lost 0 bases and J 14 bases, leaving 13 bases between the germline ends. The CDR3 totals 12 residues. CDR3 DNA sequence: TGTGCCAGCAGCCAAGATCGGGACGGGGAAACCTTC. It yields the protein CASSQDRDGETF.

Note on this clone: Additional DNA sequences in this sample encode the identical CDR3. The CDR3 loop is CASSPGQNTEAFF. The CDR3 nucleotides are TGTGCCAGCTCACCCGGACAGAACACTGAAGCTTTCTTT. The chain joins TRBV18 to TRBJ1-1, with a tentative D call TRBD1 (5 bases). V lost 3 bases, J lost 1 base, and 6 bases lay in between. Per germline, CDR1 KGHSH and CDR2 LQKENI. This CDR3 contains 13 residues.

V usage is TRBV6-5 and J usage is TRBJ1-1; D perhaps matches TRBD1 (5 bases). Trimming shortened V by 4 bases and J by 6 bases, and 12 bases separated the two germline ends. Germline CDR1 and CDR2: MNHEY and SVGAGI. This CDR3 region has 13 residues. The CDR3 DNA follows: TGTGCCAGCAGTTCGGGGGATTGGGCTGAAGCTTTCTTT. Amino acid sequence: CASSSGDWAEAFF.

This CDR3 is CASSPKGSSYNEQFF. The CDR3 DNA reads as TGTGCCAGCAGCCCCAAAGGGAGCTCCTACAATGAGCAGTTCTTC. The gene calls are TRBV5-4 and TRBJ2-1; D may be TRBD2 (5 bases). The CDR3 extends over 15 amino acids. V lost 4 bases and J 0 bases, leaving 11 bases between the germline ends. Germline CDR1 is SGHNT and CDR2 is YYREEE (reference sequence).

The V call is TRBV27, the J call TRBJ1-2, with a possible D match to TRBD1 (5 bases). The CDR3 is 13 amino acids. Trimming took off 2 bases at V and 8 bases at J, with 12 bases between the two ends. CDR1 MNHEY and CDR2 SMNVEV come from the germline V gene (reference sequence). The CDR3 bases are TGTGCCAGCAGTTTAGTTAGGGGAAAGGGCTACACCTTC. This translates into CASSLVRGKGYTF.